The present T cell receptor beta chain was sequenced within a study of immune heterogeneity within non-small cell lung tumors. This CDR3 has 17 amino acids. Germline lookup yields CDR1 SGHVS and CDR2 FNYEAQ. V lost 0 bases to trimming and J lost 1 base, with 12 bases between them. The authors amplified TCR beta CDR3 by multiplex PCR with 32 V and 13 J primers. TCRdb analysed the multiplex PCR reads with MiXCR anew, one entry per CDR3 protein. The sample yields 5,000 to 7,000 distinct CDR3 sequences, 20% to 25% seen once. Template material comprised bulk tumor genomic DNA at 500 to 650 ng per sample. From each primary tumor, several far-apart biopsies were obtained during surgery. The patients were newly diagnosed with non-small cell lung cancer, had not been treated, and had curative surgery.

The sequence was collected from a man between 65 and 85 years old with non-small cell lung cancer. This chain uses TRBV7-6 with TRBJ2-2; D uncertain. Input material: lung tumor tissue. CDR3 DNA sequence: TGTGCCAGCAGCTTAGCGTTGGCGGAACAGAACACCGGGGAGCTGTTTTTT. Protein product: CASSLALAEQNTGELFF.